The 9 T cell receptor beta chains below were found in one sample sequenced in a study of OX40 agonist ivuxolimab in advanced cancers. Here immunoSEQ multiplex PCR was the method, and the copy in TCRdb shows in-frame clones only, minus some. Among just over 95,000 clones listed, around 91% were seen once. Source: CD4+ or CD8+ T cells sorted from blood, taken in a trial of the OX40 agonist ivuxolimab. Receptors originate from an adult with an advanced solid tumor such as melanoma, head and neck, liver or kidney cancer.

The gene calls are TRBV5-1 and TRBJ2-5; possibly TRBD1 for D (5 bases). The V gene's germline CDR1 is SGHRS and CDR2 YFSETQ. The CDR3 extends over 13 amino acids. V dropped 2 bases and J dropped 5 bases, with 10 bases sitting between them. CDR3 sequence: CASSLNRRETQYF. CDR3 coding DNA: TGCGCCAGCAGCTTAAACAGGCGCGAGACCCAGTACTTC.

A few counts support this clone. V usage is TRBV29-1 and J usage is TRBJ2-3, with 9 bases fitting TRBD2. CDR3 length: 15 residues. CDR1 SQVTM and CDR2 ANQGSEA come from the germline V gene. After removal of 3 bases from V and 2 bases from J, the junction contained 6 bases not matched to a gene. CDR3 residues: CSVEFSGSITDTQYF. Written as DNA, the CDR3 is TGCAGCGTTGAGTTTAGCGGGAGTATCACAGATACGCAGTATTTT.

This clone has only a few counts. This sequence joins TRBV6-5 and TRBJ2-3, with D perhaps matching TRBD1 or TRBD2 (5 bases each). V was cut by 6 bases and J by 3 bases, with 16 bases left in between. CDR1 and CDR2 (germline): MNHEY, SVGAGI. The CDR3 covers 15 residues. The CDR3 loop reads CASSPARGRTDTQYF. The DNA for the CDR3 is TGTGCCAGCAGCCCGGCACGGGGACGGACAGATACGCAGTATTTT.

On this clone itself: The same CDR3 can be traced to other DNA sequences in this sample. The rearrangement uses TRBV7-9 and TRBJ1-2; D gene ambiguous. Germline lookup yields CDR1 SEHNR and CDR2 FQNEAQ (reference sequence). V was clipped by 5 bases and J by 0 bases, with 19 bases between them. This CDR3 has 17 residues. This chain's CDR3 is CASSVQRGPLPNYGYTF. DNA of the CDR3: TGTGCCAGCAGCGTACAACGAGGGCCCTTACCTAACTATGGCTACACCTTC.

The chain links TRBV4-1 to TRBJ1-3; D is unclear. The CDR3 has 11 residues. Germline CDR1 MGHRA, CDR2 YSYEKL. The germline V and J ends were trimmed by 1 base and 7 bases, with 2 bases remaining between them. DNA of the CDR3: TGCGCCAGCAGCCAAGCGAACACCATATATTTT. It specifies CASSQANTIYF.

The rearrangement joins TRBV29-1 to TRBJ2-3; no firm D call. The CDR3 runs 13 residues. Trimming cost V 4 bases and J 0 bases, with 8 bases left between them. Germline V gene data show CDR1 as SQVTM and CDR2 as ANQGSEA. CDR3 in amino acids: CSVAVTSTDTQYF. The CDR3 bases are TGCAGCGTTGCGGTTACTAGCACAGATACGCAGTATTTT.

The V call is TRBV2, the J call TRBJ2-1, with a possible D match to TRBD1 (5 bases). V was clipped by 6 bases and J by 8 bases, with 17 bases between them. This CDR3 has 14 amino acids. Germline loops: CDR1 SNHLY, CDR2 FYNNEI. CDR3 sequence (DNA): TGTGCCAGCAGGACGACCTTCTCCAGGGATGAGCAGTTCTTC. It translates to CASRTTFSRDEQFF.

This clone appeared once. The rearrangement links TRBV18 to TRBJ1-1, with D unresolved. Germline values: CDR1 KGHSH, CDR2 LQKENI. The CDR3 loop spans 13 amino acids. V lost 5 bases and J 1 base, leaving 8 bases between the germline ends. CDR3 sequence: CASSSKANTEAFF. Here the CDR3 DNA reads TGTGCCAGCTCATCAAAAGCGAACACTGAAGCTTTCTTT.

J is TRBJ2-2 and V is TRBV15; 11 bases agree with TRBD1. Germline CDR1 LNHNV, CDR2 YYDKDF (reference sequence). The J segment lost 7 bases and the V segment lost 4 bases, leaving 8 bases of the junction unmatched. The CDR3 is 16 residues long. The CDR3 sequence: CATSTSGTGGSGELFF. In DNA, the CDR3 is TGTGCCACCAGCACATCCGGGACAGGGGGAAGCGGGGAGCTGTTTTTT. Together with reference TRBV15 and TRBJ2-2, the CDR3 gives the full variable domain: DAMVIQNPRYQVTQFGKPVTLSCSQTLNHNVMYWYQQKSSQAPKLLFHYYDKDFNNEADTPDNFQSRRPNTSFCFLDIRSPGLGDTAMYLCATSTSGTGGSGELFFGEGSRLTVL.